One T cell receptor (beta chain) is described in this entry. Its specificity is unknown. In germline, CDR1 is SGHRS, CDR2 YFSETQ. The germline V and J ends were trimmed by 4 bases and 3 bases, with 13 bases remaining between them. This CDR3 has 14 residues. Expansion with viral peptide pools was applied to antigen-specific CD4+ T cells by the ViraFEST assay prior to sequencing. The culture ran for around 10 days before CD4+ T cells were isolated. Vaccinees lacked prior SARS-CoV-2 infection and tested negative for nucleocapsid antibodies. At days 3 and 7, half of the medium was exchanged for IL-2 medium. This specimen belongs to a study of vaccination effects on CD4 cells after COVID-19. General study results and limits: By a late point after vaccination, infection- and vaccine-induced clones had shrunk markedly through clonal contraction. Only 1 of 255 vaccine-induced clones from healthy vaccinees cross-reacted with common cold coronaviruses. Few convalescent patients were studied, and early post-infection samples were lacking.

The repertoire was sequenced with immunoSEQ multiplex PCR; TCRdb's copy has only in-frame clones and lacks some. The data hold under 40,000 clones, with about three quarters observed a single time. This clonotype was sampled from a human donor who received a COVID-19 vaccine. The V and J genes are TRBV5-1 and TRBJ2-5; TRBD2 is a possible D gene (5 bases). This material consisted of CD4+ T cells from PBMCs cultured with HCoV-OC43 spike peptides, taken before COVID-19 vaccination. Indicated subset: HCoV-OC43 spike overlapping peptide pool stimulation. The CDR3 region has the DNA TGCGCCAGCAGCGAGTCGGAGGCGGAAGAGACCCAGTACTTC. It specifies CASSESEAEETQYF.